The 19 T cell receptor beta chains presented below share a single source sample, sequenced in a study of naive and memory T cell subsets (TCRdb year 2017). Libraries were prepared through UMI-ligation and nested PCR. TCRdb lists the instrument as Illumina MiSeq. An equimolar mix of two oligonucleotides covering both TRBC1 and TRBC2 was used as the beta constant-region primer. Four rounds of PCR were used to amplify ligated cDNA, with nested alpha and beta constant-region primers being used together with the SP2 primer. TCRdb's own reprocessing of the public reads used fastp at Q25 and MiXCR and kept productive beta chains. Rows matching on CDR3 protein sequence are summarized as one entry with the most common DNA and genes. The sample table contains roughly 24,000 distinct CDR3 sequences; only one count was recorded for approximately 8.8% of them. Over 20% of the sample comes from the top ten. Sequenced: central memory CD8+ T cells from blood. Sample cell subset or site, as interpreted from the label and publication: central memory, CD45RA- CD27+. All receptors come from a human donor in good health.

Here the CDR3 DNA reads TGCGCCAGCAGCCAAGTAGTCGGAAGTCAGCCCCAGCATTTT. This translates into CASSQVVGSQPQHF. The chain links TRBV4-3 to TRBJ1-5; no clear D. The CDR3 has 14 amino acids. CDR1 is LGHNA and CDR2 is YSLEER in the germline V gene. Trimming stripped 1 base from V and 6 bases from J, with 10 bases between.

This clonotype was counted a few times. The chain joins TRBV27 to TRBJ2-7; D may be TRBD1 or TRBD2 (5 bases each). The germline gives CDR1 MNHEY, CDR2 SMNVEV (reference sequence). This CDR3 has 16 residues. V shed 2 bases and J shed 4 bases, with 18 bases lying between them. The CDR3 DNA reads TGTGCCAGCAGTTTAACCCGGGACGCCGCGTTTTACGAGCAGTACTTC. Its translation: CASSLTRDAAFYEQYF.

The chain recombines TRBV24-1 with TRBJ1-1, with D maybe TRBD1 (6 bases). The CDR3 has 14 residues. Germline CDR1 reads KGHDR; CDR2 reads SFDVKD. V was clipped by 10 bases and J by 1 base, with 15 bases between them. CDR3 nucleotides: TGTGCCACGTCGCATGGGGGCGCGAACACTGAAGCTTTCTTT. Encoded protein: CATSHGGANTEAFF.

This clonotype was observed at least ten times. The J gene is TRBJ2-5, the V gene TRBV5-5; weak D call: TRBD1 (5 bases). The CDR3 is made up of 16 amino acids. V lost 0 bases to trimming and J lost 5 bases, with 17 bases between them. Germline CDR1 is SGHKS and CDR2 is YYEKEE (reference sequence). CDR3: CASSLAVQVKGETQYF. The CDR3 DNA sequence: TGTGCCAGCAGCTTGGCCGTTCAGGTCAAGGGGGAGACCCAGTACTTC.

The table lists this clonotype with many counts. V and J are TRBV6-9 and TRBJ1-1; perhaps TRBD1 as D (6 bases). CDR3 length equals 16 residues. Germline V gives CDR1 MNHGY, CDR2 SVAAGI. Trimming shortened V by 8 bases and J by 5 bases, and 24 bases separated the two germline ends. CDR3 region: CASPSLQGARATEAFF. The CDR3 region has the DNA TGTGCCAGCCCGAGTTTACAGGGAGCCCGAGCTACTGAAGCTTTCTTT.

In this sample, this clonotype turned up a few times. V and J are TRBV19 and TRBJ2-7; 8 bases align to TRBD2. The germline V gene encodes CDR1 LNHDA and CDR2 SQIVND (reference sequence). Trimming at V came to 2 bases and at J to 1 base, leaving 7 bases not matched to a gene. This CDR3 has 16 residues. In DNA, the CDR3 is TGTGCCAGTAGTATAAGCGGGAGACGGGCTTCCTACGAGCAGTACTTC. It is translated as CASSISGRRASYEQYF.

The chain links TRBV24-1 to TRBJ2-2, with a possible D match to TRBD1 (5 bases). The V end lost 5 bases, the J end lost 7 bases, and 13 bases lay between the germline ends. The CDR3 totals 14 residues. The V gene's germline CDR1 is KGHDR and CDR2 SFDVKD. CDR3 in DNA: TGTGCCACCAGTGGCAGCAGGGATAGCGGGGAGCTGTTTTTT. Translating it yields CATSGSRDSGELFF.

This clonotype was seen a few times. The chain carries TRBV27 and TRBJ2-3; unclear D gene. Germline lookup yields CDR1 MNHEY and CDR2 SMNVEV (reference sequence). Trimming left V 5 bases short and J 4 bases short, with 10 bases between. CDR3 length: 13 residues. CDR3 nucleotides: TGTGCCAGCAGTGTTTTTAATTCAGATACGCAGTATTTT. Encoded protein: CASSVFNSDTQYF.

In its sample, this clonotype was seen many times. The chain carries TRBV20-1 and TRBJ2-7, with 8 positions matching TRBD2. Germline V CDR1 and CDR2: DFQATT, SNEGSKA (reference sequence). Trimming took 2 bases from V and 3 from J; bases not matched to a gene: 6. The CDR3 consists of 14 residues. CDR3 DNA sequence: TGCAGTGCTAGAACCCTAGCGGGCCACTACGAGCAGTACTTC. Its translation is CSARTLAGHYEQYF.

As regards this clonotype: A junction end diverges from the germline sequence, so it may reflect a read error. CDR3 nucleotides: TGTGCCAGCTGTGAACGCAGCCCGGAACATAGGGGTCCCTCTGGGGCCAACGTCCTGACTTTC. It encodes CASCERSPEHRGPSGANVLTF. The V gene is TRBV2, the J gene TRBJ2-6, with D perhaps matching TRBD1 (5 bases). Per germline, CDR1 SNHLY and CDR2 FYNNEI. The CDR3 loop spans 21 amino acids.

The V gene is TRBV4-2, the J gene TRBJ1-4; D is ambiguous. Looked up from germline, CDR1 is LGHNA and CDR2 is YNFKEQ. This CDR3 is 12 amino acids long. V was trimmed by 4 bases and J by 8 bases, leaving 8 bases between them. CDR3 bases: TGTGCCAGCAGCCCACTTTCAGAAAAACTGTTTTTT. It specifies CASSPLSEKLFF.

In its sample, this clonotype was seen many times. The chain joins TRBV3-1 to TRBJ2-3, with D possibly being TRBD2 (6 bases). CDR1 is LGHDT and CDR2 is YNNKEL in the germline V gene (reference sequence). This CDR3 region has 17 residues. Trimming took 4 bases from V and 0 from J, leaving 17 bases between them. The CDR3 region has the DNA TGTGCCAGCAGCCGTTCTACTCCGGGAGCCAGCACAGATACGCAGTATTTT. This codes for CASSRSTPGASTDTQYF.

This clonotype appeared a few times. The rearrangement joins TRBV4-2 to TRBJ2-1; D gene unclear. This CDR3 is built from 12 residues. Trimming took off 1 base at V and 4 bases at J, with 2 bases between the two ends. Germline CDR1 LGHNA, CDR2 YNFKEQ. This chain's CDR3 is CASSQAYNEQFF. The CDR3 region has the DNA TGTGCCAGCAGCCAAGCATACAATGAGCAGTTCTTC.

The sample holds a few counts of this clonotype. The chain carries TRBV12-3 or TRBV12-4 and TRBJ2-3, with D possibly called TRBD1 or TRBD2 (5 bases each). CDR3 length: 13 amino acids. Between the trimmed V and J ends, which lost 1 base and 4 bases, there was a span of 6 bases. The CDR3 region is CASSLGGPDTQYF. The CDR3 DNA reads as TGTGCCAGCAGTTTAGGGGGACCAGATACGCAGTATTTT.

In its sample, this clonotype is medium-sized. V and J are TRBV5-1 and TRBJ2-1; maybe TRBD1 (5 bases). Germline V CDR1 and CDR2: SGHRS, YFSETQ. The CDR3 sequence is 11 residues long. V shed 4 bases and J shed 10 bases, with 9 bases lying between them. The CDR3 protein is CASSPDTEQFF. The CDR3 DNA sequence: TGCGCCAGCAGCCCGGACACCGAGCAGTTCTTC.

This clonotype was counted many times. The V gene is TRBV20-1, the J gene TRBJ2-2; tentatively, D is TRBD1 (5 bases). The CDR3 consists of 13 residues. Germline CDR1 is DFQATT and CDR2 is SNEGSKA (reference sequence). The V end was cut by 6 bases, the J end by 2 bases, with 10 bases between. CDR3: CSATDSNTGELFF. The CDR3 DNA follows: TGCAGTGCGACCGACAGTAACACCGGGGAGCTGTTTTTT.

Within the sample, this clonotype is medium-sized. The V and J genes are TRBV6-4 and TRBJ2-2; 8 nucleotides agree with TRBD1. V was pared by 6 bases and J by 1 base, with 7 bases of the junction left unmatched. Germline-derived CDR1 and CDR2 are MRHNA and SNTAGT. This CDR3 contains 16 residues. CDR3 nucleotide sequence: TGTGCCAGCAGCTCCACACAGGGGGAGAACACCGGGGAGCTGTTTTTT. Protein: CASSSTQGENTGELFF.

This clonotype was counted ten times or more. The DNA of the CDR3 is TGTGCCACCGGGGTGACTACTAATTCACCCCTCCACTTT. Residues: CATGVTTNSPLHF. The V and J genes are TRBV6-1 and TRBJ1-6; D gene uncertain. V was pared by 10 bases and J by 6 bases, with 13 bases between. CDR1 is MNHNS and CDR2 is SASEGT in the germline V gene. This CDR3 spans 13 amino acids.

This clonotype was observed a few times. CDR3 sequence (DNA): TGTGCCAGTAATGTAGCGGGGGGCTCCTACAATGAGCAGTTCTTC. Its protein product is CASNVAGGSYNEQFF. The chain uses TRBV19 and TRBJ2-1; 10 bases are shared with TRBD2. The germline V gene has CDR1 LNHDA and CDR2 SQIVND (reference sequence). Germline trimming cut 7 bases from V and 0 bases from J; bases unmatched to any gene: 3. The CDR3 has 15 amino acids.